These 6 T cell receptor beta chains were sequenced from one sample in a study of control samples from healthy donors and cancer patients. TCRdb keeps only in-frame clones here, not all; method: immunoSEQ multiplex PCR. This sample has some 120,000 clones, with 91% found just once. Sample: blood. These receptors all stem from a man younger than 30 in good health.

The chain recombines TRBV24-1 with TRBJ2-1; no firm D call. The germline gives CDR1 KGHDR, CDR2 SFDVKD. This CDR3 has 14 residues. The V end was cut by 3 bases, the J end by 2 bases, with 7 bases between. CDR3 in DNA: TGTGCCACCAGTGATGGGGATCCCTACAATGAGCAGTTCTTC. Translation gives CATSDGDPYNEQFF.

The rearrangement links TRBV18 to TRBJ2-1; the D call may be TRBD1 or TRBD2 (5 bases each). CDR1 is KGHSH, CDR2 LQKENI, per germline. CDR3 length: 21 amino acids. Deletions cut 5 bases from V and 0 bases from J, with 29 bases between. In DNA form, the CDR3 reads TGTGCCAGCTCATCCCGGGACCCCAAAAAATGGCTAATCAGCTCCTACAATGAGCAGTTCTTC. Amino acid sequence: CASSSRDPKKWLISSYNEQFF.

This sequence joins TRBV6-5 and TRBJ1-2; 9 bases align to TRBD1. With V trimmed by 5 bases and J by 2 bases, 3 bases remained unmatched. Germline values: CDR1 MNHEY, CDR2 SVGAGI. The CDR3 runs 14 residues. This CDR3 is CASSRDRGNYGYTF. Written as DNA, the CDR3 is TGTGCCAGCAGTCGTGACAGGGGGAACTATGGCTACACCTTC.

The rearrangement joins TRBV3-1 (or the pseudogene TRBV3-2) to TRBJ1-1; D is uncertain. The CDR3 totals 17 residues. Deletions cut 4 bases from V and 0 bases from J, with 18 bases between. Germline lookup yields CDR1 LGHDT and CDR2 YNNKEL (reference sequence). The CDR3 DNA is TGTGCCAGCAGCCGATTTAACGGCGGTGATATGAACACTGAAGCTTTCTTT. Amino acids: CASSRFNGGDMNTEAFF.

This chain joins TRBV12-5 and TRBJ1-3; 7 bases agree with TRBD1. The ends lost 6 bases at V and 5 bases at J; junction bases unmatched: 7. CDR3 length equals 14 residues. Per the germline V gene, CDR1 is LGHNT and CDR2 is FRNRAP. CDR3 nucleotides: TGTGCTAGTGGGTGGACAGGTATGAGAAACACCATATATTTT. Its translation: CASGWTGMRNTIYF.

The genes are TRBV19 and TRBJ1-5, with 9 bases lining up with TRBD1. CDR1 and CDR2 (germline): LNHDA, SQIVND (reference sequence). The CDR3 spans 15 residues. Trimming removed 5 bases from V and 2 bases from J; junction bases left unmatched: 4. CDR3 in amino acids: CASSVRTGGNQPQHF. The CDR3 bases are TGTGCCAGTAGTGTAAGGACAGGGGGCAATCAGCCCCAGCATTTT.